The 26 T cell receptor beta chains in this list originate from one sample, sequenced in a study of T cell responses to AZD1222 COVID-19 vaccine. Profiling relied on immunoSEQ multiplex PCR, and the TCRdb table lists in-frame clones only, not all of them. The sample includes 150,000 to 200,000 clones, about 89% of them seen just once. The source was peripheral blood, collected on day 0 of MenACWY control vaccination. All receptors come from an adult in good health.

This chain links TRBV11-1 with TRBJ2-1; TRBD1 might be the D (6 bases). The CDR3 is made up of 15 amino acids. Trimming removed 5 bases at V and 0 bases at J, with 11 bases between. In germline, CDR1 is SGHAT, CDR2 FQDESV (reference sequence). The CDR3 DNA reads TGTGCCAGCAGCGAGCAGGGGAGCTCCTACAATGAGCAGTTCTTC. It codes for CASSEQGSSYNEQFF. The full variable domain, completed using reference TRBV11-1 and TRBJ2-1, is EAEVAQSPRYKITEKSQAVAFWCDPISGHATLYWYRQILGQGPELLVQFQDESVVDDSQLPKDRFSAERLKGVDSTLKIQPAELGDSAMYLCASSEQGSSYNEQFFGPGTRLTVL.

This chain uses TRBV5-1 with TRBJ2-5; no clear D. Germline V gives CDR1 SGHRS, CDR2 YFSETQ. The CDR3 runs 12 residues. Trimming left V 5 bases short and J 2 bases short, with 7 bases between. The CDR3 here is CASRPDQETQYF. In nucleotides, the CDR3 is TGCGCCAGCAGGCCGGATCAAGAGACCCAGTACTTC.

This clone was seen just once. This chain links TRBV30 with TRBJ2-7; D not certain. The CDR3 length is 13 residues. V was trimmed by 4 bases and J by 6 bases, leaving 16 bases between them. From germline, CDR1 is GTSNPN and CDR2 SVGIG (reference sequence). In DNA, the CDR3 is TGTGCCTGGAAACCCCGGGCTGCGATCGAGCAGTACTTC. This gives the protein CAWKPRAAIEQYF.

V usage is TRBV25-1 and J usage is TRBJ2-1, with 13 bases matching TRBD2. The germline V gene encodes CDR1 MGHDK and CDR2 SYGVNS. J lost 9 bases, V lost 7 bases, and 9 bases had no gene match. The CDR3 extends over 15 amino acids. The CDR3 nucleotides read TGTGCCAGCACGGGACTAGCGGGAATGGAAGGTGAGCAGTTCTTC. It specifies CASTGLAGMEGEQFF.

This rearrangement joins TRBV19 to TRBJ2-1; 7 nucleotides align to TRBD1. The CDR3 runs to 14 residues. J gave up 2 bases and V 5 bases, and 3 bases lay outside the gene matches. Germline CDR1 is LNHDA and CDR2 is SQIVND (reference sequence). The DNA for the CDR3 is TGTGCCAGTAGTGGGGACAGTCCCTACAATGAGCAGTTCTTC. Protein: CASSGDSPYNEQFF. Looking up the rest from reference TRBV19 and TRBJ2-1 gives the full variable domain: DGGITQSPKYLFRKEGQNVTLSCEQNLNHDAMYWYRQDPGQGLRLIYYSQIVNDFQKGDIAEGYSVSREKKESFPLTVTSAQKNPTAFYLCASSGDSPYNEQFFGPGTRLTVL.

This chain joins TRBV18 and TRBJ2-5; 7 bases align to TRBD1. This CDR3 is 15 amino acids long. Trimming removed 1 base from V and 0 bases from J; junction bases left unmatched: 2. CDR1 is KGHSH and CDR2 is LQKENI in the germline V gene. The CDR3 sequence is CASSPLGQDQETQYF. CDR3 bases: TGTGCCAGCTCACCACTCGGACAGGACCAAGAGACCCAGTACTTC.

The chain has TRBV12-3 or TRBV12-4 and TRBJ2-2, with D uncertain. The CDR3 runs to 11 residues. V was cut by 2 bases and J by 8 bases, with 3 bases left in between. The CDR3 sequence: CASSLRGELFF. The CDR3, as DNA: TGTGCCAGCAGTTTAAGAGGGGAGCTGTTTTTT.

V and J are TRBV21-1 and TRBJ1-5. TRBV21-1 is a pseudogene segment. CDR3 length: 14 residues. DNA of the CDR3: TGTGCCAGCACCGGGGCAGTTCAGGATCAGCCCCAGCATTTT. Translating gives CASTGAVQDQPQHF.

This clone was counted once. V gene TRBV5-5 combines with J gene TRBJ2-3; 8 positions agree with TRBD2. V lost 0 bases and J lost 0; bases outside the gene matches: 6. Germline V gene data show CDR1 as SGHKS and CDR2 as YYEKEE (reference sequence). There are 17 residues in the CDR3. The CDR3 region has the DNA TGTGCCAGCAGCTTGGATCTACGGGGGGGAAGCACAGATACGCAGTATTTT. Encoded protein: CASSLDLRGGSTDTQYF.

The CDR3 region has the DNA TGTGCCAGTAGTGGGACACCTAACTATGGCTACACCTTC. Translated: CASSGTPNYGYTF. The chain is built from TRBV19 and TRBJ1-2; a weak D match, TRBD1 (6 bases). V was cut by 5 bases and J by 0 bases, with 7 bases left in between. This CDR3 spans 13 amino acids. Germline V gene data show CDR1 as LNHDA and CDR2 as SQIVND (reference sequence).

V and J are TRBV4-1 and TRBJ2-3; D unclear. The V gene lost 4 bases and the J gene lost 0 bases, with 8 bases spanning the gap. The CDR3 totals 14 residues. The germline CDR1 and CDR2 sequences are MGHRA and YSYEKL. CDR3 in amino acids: CASSRERSTDTQYF. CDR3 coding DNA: TGCGCCAGCAGCCGAGAGCGCAGCACAGATACGCAGTATTTT.

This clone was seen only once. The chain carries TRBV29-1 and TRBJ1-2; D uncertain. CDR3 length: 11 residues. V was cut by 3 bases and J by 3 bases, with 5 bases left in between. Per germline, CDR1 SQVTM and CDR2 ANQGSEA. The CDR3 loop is CSVDGDYGYTF. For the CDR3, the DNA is TGCAGCGTTGATGGGGACTATGGCTACACCTTC.

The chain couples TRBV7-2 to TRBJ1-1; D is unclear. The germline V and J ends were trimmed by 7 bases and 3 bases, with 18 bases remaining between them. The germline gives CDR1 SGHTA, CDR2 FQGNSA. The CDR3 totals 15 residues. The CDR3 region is CASTLNRLPDTEAFF. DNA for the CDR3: TGTGCCAGCACCCTAAACCGGCTCCCGGACACTGAAGCTTTCTTT.

CDR3 coding DNA: TGTGCCAGCAGTGAGGACGGACGTAATGAAAAACTGTTTTTT. Its protein product is CASSEDGRNEKLFF. V and J are TRBV2 and TRBJ1-4; the D is unclear. V was clipped by 3 bases and J by 4 bases, with 9 bases between them. Per the germline V gene, CDR1 is SNHLY and CDR2 is FYNNEI. CDR3 length: 14 residues.

CDR3 nucleotides: TGTGCCAGCAGCCAAGGACGGGGGGTGAGGACCGGGGAGCTGTTTTTT. The encoded protein is CASSQGRGVRTGELFF. V usage is TRBV4-2 and J usage is TRBJ2-2; TRBD2 matches at 7 bases. The CDR3 is 16 amino acids. CDR1 is LGHNA, CDR2 YNFKEQ, per germline. V lost 1 base to trimming and J lost 5 bases; unmatched junction nucleotides: 7.

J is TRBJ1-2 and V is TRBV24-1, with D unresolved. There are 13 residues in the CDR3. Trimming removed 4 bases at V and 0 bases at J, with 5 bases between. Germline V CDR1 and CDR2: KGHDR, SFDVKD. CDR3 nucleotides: TGTGCCACCAGTGAAGGTTCTAACTATGGCTACACCTTC. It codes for CATSEGSNYGYTF.

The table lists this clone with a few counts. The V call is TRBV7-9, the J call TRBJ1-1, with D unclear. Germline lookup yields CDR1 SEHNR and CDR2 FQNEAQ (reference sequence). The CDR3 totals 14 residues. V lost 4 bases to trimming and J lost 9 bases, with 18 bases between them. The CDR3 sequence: CASSSQSGIGKAFF. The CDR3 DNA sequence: TGTGCCAGCAGCTCTCAGTCGGGGATCGGGAAAGCTTTCTTT.

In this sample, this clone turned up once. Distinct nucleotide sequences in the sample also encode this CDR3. The CDR3 sequence: CASSLGNTEAFF. The DNA for the CDR3 is TGTGCCAGCAGTTTGGGAAACACTGAAGCTTTCTTT. This sequence joins TRBV12-3 or TRBV12-4 and TRBJ1-1; D not resolved. The CDR3 has 12 amino acids. V was cut by 3 bases and J by 2 bases, with 4 bases left in between.

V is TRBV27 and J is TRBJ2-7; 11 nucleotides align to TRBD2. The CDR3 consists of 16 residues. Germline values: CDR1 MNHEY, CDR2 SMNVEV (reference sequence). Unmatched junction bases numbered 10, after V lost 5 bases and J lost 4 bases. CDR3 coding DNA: TGTGCCAGCAGTCCCCTGTTAGCGGGAGGGCCGTACGAGCAGTACTTC. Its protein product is CASSPLLAGGPYEQYF.

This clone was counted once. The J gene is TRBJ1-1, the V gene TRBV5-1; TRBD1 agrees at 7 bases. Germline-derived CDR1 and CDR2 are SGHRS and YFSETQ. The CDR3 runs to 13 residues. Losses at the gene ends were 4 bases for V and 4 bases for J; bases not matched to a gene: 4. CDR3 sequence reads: CASSPRQGTEAFF. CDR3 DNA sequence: TGCGCCAGCAGCCCTAGACAGGGCACTGAAGCTTTCTTT.

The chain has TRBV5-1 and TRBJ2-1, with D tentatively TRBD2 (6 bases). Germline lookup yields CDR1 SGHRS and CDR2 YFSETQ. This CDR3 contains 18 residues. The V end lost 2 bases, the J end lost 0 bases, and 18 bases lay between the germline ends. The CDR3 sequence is CASSFGARGVSSYNEQFF. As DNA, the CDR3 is TGCGCCAGCAGCTTCGGAGCCCGCGGGGTCAGCTCCTACAATGAGCAGTTCTTC.

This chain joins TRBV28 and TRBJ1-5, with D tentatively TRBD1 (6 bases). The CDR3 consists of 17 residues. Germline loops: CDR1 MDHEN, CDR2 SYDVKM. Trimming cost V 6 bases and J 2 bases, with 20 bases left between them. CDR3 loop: CASSESGGLGGNQPQHF. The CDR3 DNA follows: TGTGCCAGCAGCGAGTCGGGGGGCTTGGGCGGCAATCAGCCCCAGCATTTT.

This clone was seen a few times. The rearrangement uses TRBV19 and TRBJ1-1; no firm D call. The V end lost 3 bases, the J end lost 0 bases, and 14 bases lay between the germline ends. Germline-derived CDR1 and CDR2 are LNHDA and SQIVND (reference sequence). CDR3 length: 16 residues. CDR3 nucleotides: TGTGCCAGTAGTATCCCGGCGGGAGGGCTGAACACTGAAGCTTTCTTT. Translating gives CASSIPAGGLNTEAFF.

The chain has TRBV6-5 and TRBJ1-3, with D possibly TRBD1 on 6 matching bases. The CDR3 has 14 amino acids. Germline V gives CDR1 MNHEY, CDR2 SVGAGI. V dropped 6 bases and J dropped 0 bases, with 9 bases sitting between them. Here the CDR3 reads CASSVTGSGNTIYF. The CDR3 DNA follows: TGTGCCAGCAGCGTGACAGGCTCTGGAAACACCATATATTTT.

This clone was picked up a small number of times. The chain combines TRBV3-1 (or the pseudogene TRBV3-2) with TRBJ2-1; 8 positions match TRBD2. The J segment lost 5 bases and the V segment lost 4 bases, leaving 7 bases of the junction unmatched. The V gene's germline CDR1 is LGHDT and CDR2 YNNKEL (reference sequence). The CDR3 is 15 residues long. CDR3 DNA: TGTGCCAGCAGCCGCGGACTAGCCCTTAACAATGAGCAGTTCTTC. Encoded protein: CASSRGLALNNEQFF.

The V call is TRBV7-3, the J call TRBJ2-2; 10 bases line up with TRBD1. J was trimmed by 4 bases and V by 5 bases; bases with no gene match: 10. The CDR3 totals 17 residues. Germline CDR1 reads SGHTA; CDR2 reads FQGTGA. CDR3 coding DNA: TGTGCCAGCAGCCCCCTCGACAGGGGGCGACGCACCGGGGAGCTGTTTTTT. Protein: CASSPLDRGRRTGELFF. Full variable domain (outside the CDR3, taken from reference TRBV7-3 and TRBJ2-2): GAGVSQTPSNKVTEKGKYVELRCDPISGHTALYWYRQSLGQGPEFLIYFQGTGAADDSGLPNDRFFAVRPEGSVSTLKIQRTERGDSAVYLCASSPLDRGRRTGELFFGEGSRLTVL.